These 17 T cell receptor beta chains originate from one sample sequenced in a study of neurological immune-mediated disorders. TCRdb reprocessed the 5' RACE reads with MiXCR, giving one entry per CDR3 protein. The table has approximately 40,000 distinct CDR3 sequences, around a fifth seen once; the top ten hold more than 4%. This sample's time point: technical triplicate 3. The sequencing sample was made of PBMCs. The receptors here all came from a man aged 60 to 75 with HTLV-1-associated myelopathy (HAM/TSP).

The chain is built from TRBV18 and TRBJ2-1; D not certain. This CDR3 comprises 12 residues. V was shortened by 4 bases and J by 5 bases, with 6 bases between the two germline ends. Germline V gives CDR1 KGHSH, CDR2 LQKENI. The CDR3 nucleotides read TGTGCCAGCTCACAGGGCGACAATGAGCAGTTCTTC. Protein sequence: CASSQGDNEQFF. Full variable domain (missing parts from reference TRBV18 and TRBJ2-1): NAGVMQNPRHLVRRRGQEARLRCSPMKGHSHVYWYRQLPEEGLKFMVYLQKENIIDESGMPKERFSAEFPKEGPSILRIQQVVRGDSAAYFCASSQGDNEQFFGPGTRLTVL.

This clonotype was observed many times. The rearrangement joins TRBV11-2 to TRBJ1-1; D is unclear. The germline CDR1 and CDR2 sequences are SGHAT and FQNNGV. Trimming shortened V by 5 bases and J by 5 bases, and 15 bases separated the two germline ends. There are 14 residues in the CDR3. CDR3 in amino acids: CASSPRTGRTEAFF. DNA of the CDR3: TGTGCCAGCAGCCCCCGAACGGGTAGGACTGAAGCTTTCTTT.

The V and J genes are TRBV5-1 and TRBJ2-5, with D possibly being TRBD1 (5 bases). The CDR3 extends over 15 amino acids. V gave up 0 bases and J gave up 7 bases, with 16 bases separating them. Germline CDR1 and CDR2: SGHRS and YFSETQ. The CDR3: CASSLEATQTGTQYF. In nucleotides, the CDR3 is TGCGCCAGCAGCTTGGAGGCTACTCAAACAGGGACCCAGTACTTC.

This clonotype has at least ten counts. The chain is built from TRBV12-3 or TRBV12-4 and TRBJ1-4; D remains unclear. Deletions cut 6 bases from V and 8 bases from J, with 7 bases between. The CDR3 loop spans 11 amino acids. CDR3 protein: CASRKAEKLFF. The CDR3 DNA reads TGTGCCAGCAGGAAGGCCGAAAAACTGTTTTTT.

This clonotype appeared a few times. A single base separates this from a much larger clone, so it may be a read error. This sequence joins TRBV5-1 and TRBJ1-5; D possibly corresponds to TRBD1 (5 bases). The CDR3 consists of 14 residues. Germline-derived CDR1 and CDR2 are SGHRS and YFSETQ. The chain's CDR3 is CTSSPGTTNQPQHF. The CDR3 DNA is TGCACCAGCAGCCCCGGGACTACGAATCAGCCCCAGCATTTT. The variable domain in full, with the rest retrieved from reference TRBV5-1 and TRBJ1-5, is KAGVTQTPRYLIKTRGQQVTLSCSPISGHRSVSWYQQTPGQGLQFLFEYFSETQRNKGNFPGRFSGRQFSNSRSEMNVSTLELGDSALYLCTSSPGTTNQPQHFGDGTRLSIL.

This clonotype was counted ten times or more. The gene calls are TRBV5-6 and TRBJ2-5, with D perhaps being TRBD1 or TRBD2 (5 bases each). The V gene lost 6 bases and the J gene lost 4 bases, with 16 bases spanning the gap. This CDR3 spans 14 amino acids. Germline values: CDR1 SGHDT, CDR2 YYEEEE. CDR3 region: CASTPVGARETQYF. The DNA for the CDR3 is TGTGCCAGCACCCCAGTCGGGGCGCGAGAGACCCAGTACTTC. Variable domain in full (rest from reference TRBV5-6 and TRBJ2-5): DAGVTQSPTHLIKTRGQQVTLRCSPKSGHDTVSWYQQALGQGPQFIFQYYEEEERQRGNFPDRFSGHQFPNYSSELNVNALLLGDSALYLCASTPVGARETQYFGPGTRLLVL.

As concerns this clonotype: A much larger clone lies a single base off, so this may be a read error. The chain uses TRBV20-1 and TRBJ2-2, with D perhaps matching TRBD2 (6 bases). This CDR3 is 16 amino acids long. V was shortened by 0 bases and J by 2 bases, with 13 bases between the two germline ends. Germline CDR1 reads DFQATT; CDR2 reads SNEGSKA (reference sequence). The CDR3 DNA follows: TGCAGTGCTAGAGATAGTCGAGCGGGCAACACCGGGGAGCTGTTTTTT. This gives the protein CSARDSRAGNTGELFF.

With respect to this clonotype: The junction departs from the called germline gene at one end, perhaps through a read error. The genes are TRBV20-1 and TRBJ2-7; D remains ambiguous. The CDR3 extends over 12 amino acids. Germline CDR1 and CDR2: DFQATT and SNEGSKA (reference sequence). The CDR3 region is CSARLTPADQYF. The CDR3 DNA sequence: TGCAGCGCTAGGCTCACTCCGGCCGATCAGTACTTC.

This clonotype was observed a single time. The rearrangement joins TRBV5-6 to TRBJ2-1; D is unresolved. This CDR3 has 12 residues. The germline gives CDR1 SGHDT, CDR2 YYEEEE. V dropped 4 bases and J dropped 7 bases, with 9 bases sitting between them. The DNA for the CDR3 is TGTGCCAGCAGCGTGGCCCCAAATGAGCAGTTCTTC. As protein: CASSVAPNEQFF.

This clonotype appeared many times. The V and J genes are TRBV5-1 and TRBJ2-7, with 13 bases aligning to TRBD2. Germline-derived CDR1 and CDR2 are SGHRS and YFSETQ. V was clipped by 4 bases and J by 5 bases; unmatched bases: 12. CDR3 length equals 17 residues. The CDR3 here is CASSPSFRTSGRDEQYF. The CDR3 region has the DNA TGCGCCAGCAGCCCATCCTTCCGTACTAGCGGGAGGGACGAGCAGTACTTC.

This clonotype was observed many times. The CDR3 DNA reads TGTGCCGTTCGGGGGGCGGCGGCCACTGAAGCTTTCTTT. It encodes CAVRGAAATEAFF. The chain couples TRBV12-3 or TRBV12-4 to TRBJ1-1; D possibly corresponds to TRBD1 (6 bases). The CDR3 is 13 amino acids. V dropped 11 bases and J dropped 4 bases, with 17 bases sitting between them.

This clonotype has a count of ten or more. V is TRBV29-1 and J is TRBJ2-1; a weak D match, TRBD1 (6 bases). The V end lost 6 bases, the J end lost 4 bases, and 13 bases lay between the germline ends. This CDR3 contains 13 residues. Germline CDR1 is SQVTM and CDR2 is ANQGSEA. The CDR3 is CSVDSPGYNEQFF. CDR3 bases: TGCAGCGTGGACAGCCCCGGGTACAATGAGCAGTTCTTC.

This clonotype was seen many times. The chain is built from TRBV20-1 and TRBJ2-1; the match to TRBD2 covers 7 bases. V lost 2 bases and J lost 4; bases outside the gene matches: 5. Germline V gene lookup returns CDR1 DFQATT and CDR2 SNEGSKA (reference sequence). This CDR3 comprises 14 residues. This chain's CDR3 is CSARLPSGYNEQFF. As DNA, the CDR3 is TGCAGTGCTAGACTCCCTAGCGGATACAATGAGCAGTTCTTC.

The sample holds many counts of this clonotype. This chain links TRBV3-1 with TRBJ2-7, with TRBD1 as a possible D gene (6 bases). V was cut by 4 bases and J by 5 bases, with 15 bases left in between. CDR3 length equals 14 residues. The germline gives CDR1 LGHDT, CDR2 YNNKEL (reference sequence). The CDR3 here is CASSLRSGANEQYF. The CDR3 DNA is TGTGCCAGCAGCCTCCGTTCAGGGGCGAACGAGCAGTACTTC.

This chain uses TRBV6-6 with TRBJ2-3; 14 nucleotides line up with TRBD2. This CDR3 region has 22 residues. CDR1 is MNHNY and CDR2 is SVGAGI in the germline V gene (reference sequence). V lost 6 bases, J lost 2 bases, and 22 bases stayed unmatched. CDR3 protein: CASSTPGWGLAGERPFTDTQYF. DNA for the CDR3: TGTGCCAGCAGCACCCCAGGCTGGGGACTAGCGGGAGAGAGACCGTTCACAGATACGCAGTATTTT.

This chain joins TRBV5-1 and TRBJ2-1; 9 bases map to TRBD2. The CDR3 totals 14 residues. V was clipped by 0 bases and J by 7 bases; unmatched bases: 2. Germline values: CDR1 SGHRS, CDR2 YFSETQ. CDR3: CASSLAGLANEQFF. The CDR3 region has the DNA TGCGCCAGCAGCTTGGCGGGACTAGCTAATGAGCAGTTCTTC.

This clonotype was counted at least ten times. V usage is TRBV12-3 or TRBV12-4 and J usage is TRBJ2-7, with 10 bases fitting TRBD1. The CDR3 loop spans 15 amino acids. Trimming cost V 5 bases and J 3 bases; bases outside gene matches: 7. The CDR3 nucleotides read TGTGCCAGCAGTCTTTACCGGGACAGGGGCTACGAGCAGTACTTC. Its translation is CASSLYRDRGYEQYF.